This T cell receptor (beta chain) was observed in a study of human CD8 memory T cell subsets (dated by TCRdb to 2020 to 2021). Notes on the research overall: The clonal relationships among stem-like (TSTEM), progenitor exhausted-like (TPEX) and effector memory CD8+ T cell subsets were assessed by comparing the TCRbeta repertoires of these subsets. TCRbeta repertoires were obtained from about six donors, each contributing TSTEM, TPEX and effector memory subsets.

Data came from a NextSeq 550. A Human TCR Profiling Kit was used to prepare UMI-labeled 5' RACE TCRbeta libraries. Every TCRbeta library was prepared in parallel with an identical number of PCR cycles. In the authors' own workflow: Between roughly 3,000 and 18,000 functional CDR3beta clonotypes were contained in each TCRbeta library. UMI extraction and consensus assembly used MIGEC 1.2.9, requiring at least three reads per UMI. MiXCR 3.0.3 was used to extract in-frame CDR3beta repertoires. Diversity metrics were computed in VDJtools 1.2.1 after downsampling each sample to 42,000 randomly selected UMIs. For the top 3,000 clones of each sample pair, the repertoire overlap metrics D, R and F2 were calculated in VDJtools. After the reads were reprocessed by TCRdb, one entry was made per CDR3 protein sequence, with no DNA. The V and J calls follow TCRdb's processing rather than the paper's. The sample's table covers more than 5,500 distinct CDR3 sequences. Approximately 20% of the sample is taken by the ten largest.

With regard to this clonotype: What this receptor recognizes is not known.

Taken from cysteine to phenylalanine, the CDR3 has 12 residues. DNA is not on record. The germline V gene supplies CDR1 MDHEN and CDR2 SYDVKM. CCR7+ PD-1- TIGIT- cells were defined as stem-like memory CD8+ T cells (TSTEM). Density gradient separation was used to isolate peripheral blood mononuclear cells from buffy coats of healthy donors. Negative magnetic separation using EasySep or MojoSort CD8+ T cell isolation kits was how the study enriched total CD8+ T cells. For each subset, total RNA was extracted using an RNeasy Mini Kit from duplicate vials of approximately 160,000 sorted CD8+ T cells. PBMCs were used either fresh or after being cryopreserved in fetal bovine serum containing approximately 10% DMSO. Fluorescence-activated cell sorting on a FACSAria III was used to sort the CD8+ T cell subsets to purity. The full study reports these points: Only TCRbeta chains were sequenced, and the repertoire comparisons were based on about 6 donors and tested using paired t-tests with Bonferroni correction. Normalized Shannon-Wiener diversity was similarly high in TSTEM and TPEX subsets, while effector memory subsets were less diverse by comparison. The stem-like TSTEM and TPEX subsets each shared clonotypes with effector memory cells, but the TSTEM and TPEX repertoires had minimal overlap with each other, suggesting distinct antigen spectra. Based on Chao1 estimates, TSTEM subsets appeared to have greater repertoire diversity than TPEX subsets, which may reflect a broader range of specificities.

The receptor chain draws on TRBV28 and TRBJ1-2. The receptor was derived from a human donor in good health. The sequencing sample was made of CD8+ stem-like memory T cells (TSCM and TCM) sorted from PBMCs. This sample's cell subset or site label indicates: stem-like memory CD8 T cells (TSTEM), CCR7+ PD-1- TIGIT-. CDR3 loop: CASSEGYYGYTF.